What follows are 30 T cell receptor beta chains derived from one specimen sequenced in a study of T cell repertoires in cytomegalovirus infection. TCRdb ran MiXCR on the reads and lists one entry per CDR3 protein. The data contain a few hundred thousand distinct CDR3 sequences, approximately 40% of them seen just once; the ten biggest clones take up more than 40%. Their recognized antigens are unknown. Sequencing was performed on cultured PBMCs, taken from culture after CMV antigen stimulation. All receptors come from a human donor in good health (CMV status not recorded). Some clones in this sample may be carry-over from other donors' samples.

The chain carries TRBV7-2 and TRBJ2-5; TRBD1 matches at 9 bases. The CDR3 runs 16 residues. V was clipped by 0 bases and J by 4 bases; unmatched bases: 6. Germline V gives CDR1 SGHTA, CDR2 FQGNSA. In DNA form, the CDR3 reads TGTGCCAGCAGCTTAGCCCCGGACAGGGGTACAGAGACCCAGTACTTC. Protein: CASSLAPDRGTETQYF.

This clonotype has just a few counts. The chain is built from TRBV12-3 or TRBV12-4 and TRBJ2-3; 9 positions agree with TRBD2. V lost 2 bases, J lost 7 bases, and 4 bases stayed unmatched. This CDR3 region has 14 residues. CDR3 amino acids: CASSLRLAGHTQYF. The CDR3 DNA reads TGTGCCAGCAGTTTAAGGCTAGCGGGGCATACGCAGTATTTT.

The CDR3 DNA follows: TGTGCCAGCAGCCAACCGACAGGCAACACCGGGGAGCTGTTTTTT. It yields the protein CASSQPTGNTGELFF. The rearrangement uses TRBV4-2 and TRBJ2-2; TRBD1 is a possible D gene (6 bases). The CDR3 loop spans 15 amino acids. From germline, CDR1 is LGHNA and CDR2 YNFKEQ. V was pared by 2 bases and J by 2 bases, with 9 bases between.

The chain joins TRBV6-2 or TRBV6-3 to TRBJ1-6; a possible D gene is TRBD1 (5 bases). The CDR3 consists of 14 residues. V dropped 6 bases and J dropped 5 bases, with 11 bases sitting between them. CDR1 is MNHEY and CDR2 is SVGEGT in the germline V gene. For the CDR3, the DNA is TGTGCCAGCAGAACCGGGACGGATAATTCACCCCTCCACTTT. The encoded protein is CASRTGTDNSPLHF.

This CDR3 is CASSEKGQAATSPLHF. The CDR3 nucleotides are TGCGCCAGCAGCGAGAAAGGACAGGCAGCAACATCACCCCTCCACTTT. The V call is TRBV5-1, the J call TRBJ1-6, with 7 bases that match TRBD1. There are 16 residues in the CDR3. The V gene end was trimmed by 4 bases and the J gene end by 10 bases; junction bases not matched to a gene: 14. From germline, CDR1 is SGHRS and CDR2 YFSETQ.

This rearrangement joins TRBV12-3 or TRBV12-4 to TRBJ2-2; D not resolved. V gave up 4 bases and J gave up 7 bases, with 4 bases separating them. The CDR3 is 11 residues long. Written as DNA, the CDR3 is TGTGCCAGCAGTTACTTCGGGGAGCTGTTTTTT. This sequence encodes CASSYFGELFF.

The CDR3 nucleotides are TGTGCCACCGAACTAGCGGGGGGCTTCACAGATACGCAGTATTTT. It yields the protein CATELAGGFTDTQYF. The chain has TRBV2 and TRBJ2-3; 12 bases are shared with TRBD2. Germline V gene sequence: CDR1 SNHLY, CDR2 FYNNEI. This CDR3 has 15 amino acids. After removal of 10 bases from V and 2 bases from J, the junction contained 7 bases not matched to a gene. The full variable domain, its missing parts supplied by reference TRBV2 and TRBJ2-3, is EPEVTQTPSHQVTQMGQEVILRCVPISNHLYFYWYRQILGQKVEFLVSFYNNEISEKSEIFDDQFSVERPDGSNFTLKIRSTKLEDSAMYFCATELAGGFTDTQYFGPGTRLTVL.

This clonotype occurred once. This sequence joins TRBV25-1 and TRBJ2-7; the D gene is possibly TRBD2 (5 bases). The V end lost 4 bases, the J end lost 0 bases, and 16 bases lay between the germline ends. This CDR3 region has 16 residues. Looked up from germline, CDR1 is MGHDK and CDR2 is SYGVNS. The CDR3 nucleotides read TGTGCCAGCAGTGGGTTGGGAGAAGGCCTCTCCTACGAGCAGTACTTC. It yields the protein CASSGLGEGLSYEQYF.

The chain employs TRBV28 and TRBJ1-1, with D possibly being TRBD1 (5 bases). Germline CDR1 is MDHEN and CDR2 is SYDVKM. This CDR3 contains 17 residues. Deletions cut 4 bases from V and 5 bases from J, with 23 bases between. Here the CDR3 DNA reads TGTGCCAGCAGTTCAACCCCGGGAGGGGATCGGCGTACTGAAGCTTTCTTT. Its protein is CASSSTPGGDRRTEAFF. Looking up the rest from reference TRBV28 and TRBJ1-1 gives the full variable domain: DVKVTQSSRYLVKRTGEKVFLECVQDMDHENMFWYRQDPGLGLRLIYFSYDVKMKEKGDIPEGYSVSREKKERFSLILESASTNQTSMYLCASSSTPGGDRRTEAFFGQGTRLTVV.

This chain links TRBV4-3 with TRBJ2-1; D is unresolved. CDR1 is LGHNA, CDR2 YSLEER, per germline. This CDR3 spans 13 amino acids. Trimming left V 0 bases short and J 9 bases short, with 9 bases between. The CDR3 DNA follows: TGCGCCAGCAGCCAAGATCGCGCTGGTGAGCAGTTCTTC. Translating it yields CASSQDRAGEQFF.

This clonotype was observed a handful of times. The V call is TRBV29-1, the J call TRBJ2-3, with D possibly being TRBD2 (6 bases). Germline V gene lookup returns CDR1 SQVTM and CDR2 ANQGSEA. This CDR3 spans 13 amino acids. V was shortened by 7 bases and J by 3 bases, with 14 bases between the two germline ends. The CDR3 loop is CSARRETTDTQYF. The CDR3, as DNA: TGCAGCGCTCGGCGGGAAACTACAGATACGCAGTATTTT.

This clonotype was observed a few times. The chain carries TRBV6-5 and TRBJ1-2, with 7 bases identical to TRBD1. The trim removed 7 bases at V and 8 bases at J, leaving 16 bases unmatched. CDR1 MNHEY and CDR2 SVGAGI come from the germline V gene. The CDR3 loop spans 15 amino acids. CDR3 residues: CASNLFRDSLGGYTF. In DNA, the CDR3 is TGTGCCAGCAACCTATTCCGGGACAGCCTTGGAGGCTACACCTTC.

CDR3 bases: TGTGCCAGCAGTTTACGGGGCGGGGGCTATGGCTACACCTTC. As protein: CASSLRGGGYGYTF. The chain has TRBV12-3 or TRBV12-4 and TRBJ1-2, with TRBD1 as a possible D gene (5 bases). The CDR3 is 14 residues long. Trimming took off 2 bases at V and 4 bases at J, with 11 bases between the two ends.

This clonotype was detected only a few times. The rearrangement uses TRBV7-2 and TRBJ2-3, with D unclear. This CDR3 contains 15 residues. Germline V lookup: CDR1 SGHTA, CDR2 FQGNSA. Trimming pared 7 bases from V and 2 bases from J, leaving 16 bases between. CDR3 nucleotides: TGTGCCAGCACCCAGTGGGCGGAGTCCACAGATACGCAGTATTTT. Protein product: CASTQWAESTDTQYF.

This rearrangement joins TRBV20-1 to TRBJ2-5; TRBD1 aligns across 9 bases. CDR3 length equals 17 residues. The J segment lost 4 bases and the V segment lost 3 bases, leaving 15 bases of the junction unmatched. Per the germline V gene, CDR1 is DFQATT and CDR2 is SNEGSKA (reference sequence). Here the CDR3 DNA reads TGCAGTGCTAGGAAACTGGACGGACAGGGGATTTTAGAGACCCAGTACTTC. Protein: CSARKLDGQGILETQYF.

The chain combines TRBV7-6 with TRBJ1-1; the match to TRBD1 covers 8 bases. This CDR3 has 16 residues. J gave up 4 bases and V 1 base, and 8 bases lay outside the gene matches. Germline values: CDR1 SGHVS, CDR2 FNYEAQ. In nucleotides, the CDR3 is TGTGCCAGCAGCTTAGGCCCGACAGGGGAGCGCACTGAAGCTTTCTTT. This encodes CASSLGPTGERTEAFF. The whole variable domain, filled in from reference TRBV7-6 and TRBJ1-1, reads GAGVSQSPRYKVTKRGQDVALRCDPISGHVSLYWYRQALGQGPEFLTYFNYEAQQDKSGLPNDRFSAERPEGSISTLTIQRTEQRDSAMYRCASSLGPTGERTEAFFGQGTRLTVV.

As to this clonotype: One junction end disagrees with the germline gene, perhaps due to a read error. The chain uses TRBV6-1 and TRBJ1-1; 8 bases are a match to TRBD1. This CDR3 has 16 amino acids. Per the germline V gene, CDR1 is MNHNS and CDR2 is SASEGT. CDR3 sequence (DNA): TGTGCCAGCACTGAAATCAGGGGGCCCATGAACACTGAAGCTTTCTTT. Protein: CASTEIRGPMNTEAFF.

This clonotype was found many times. This chain links TRBV7-2 with TRBJ2-3, with 7 bases that match TRBD2. Trimming took 5 bases from V and 0 from J; bases not matched to a gene: 8. CDR3 length: 16 residues. Germline values: CDR1 SGHTA, CDR2 FQGNSA. Here the CDR3 DNA reads TGTGCCAGCAGCCGCAAACTAGCGACTAGCACAGATACGCAGTATTTT. Translated, it gives CASSRKLATSTDTQYF.

This chain uses TRBV14 with TRBJ2-3; D unclear. The CDR3 extends over 14 amino acids. CDR1 SGHDN and CDR2 FVKESK come from the germline V gene. The V and J ends lost 4 bases and 0 bases respectively, with 8 bases between them. The CDR3: CASSRWYSTDTQYF. DNA for the CDR3: TGTGCCAGCAGCCGGTGGTACAGCACAGATACGCAGTATTTT.

V usage is TRBV12-3 or TRBV12-4 and J usage is TRBJ1-2, with a possible D match to TRBD1 (5 bases). CDR3 length: 15 residues. V was clipped by 5 bases and J by 4 bases, with 17 bases between them. The CDR3, as DNA: TGTGCCAGCAGTGCCGGGCGCCCTGGGGGCTATGGCTACACCTTC. Its protein is CASSAGRPGGYGYTF.

The J gene is TRBJ1-5, the V gene TRBV20-1, with D maybe TRBD1 (6 bases). Germline loops: CDR1 DFQATT, CDR2 SNEGSKA (reference sequence). Trimming removed 7 bases from V and 0 bases from J, with 10 bases in between. The CDR3 runs 13 residues. The CDR3 coding sequence is TGCAGTGTTCAAGGGGGTAGCAATCAGCCCCAGCATTTT. Its protein product is CSVQGGSNQPQHF.

This clonotype was observed a handful of times. The rearrangement uses TRBV10-3 and TRBJ2-5, with 9 bases identical to TRBD1. CDR1 is ENHRY, CDR2 SYGVKD, per germline. CDR3 length: 15 residues. V dropped 6 bases and J dropped 0; count of bases not matched to a gene: 5. The DNA of the CDR3 is TGTGCCATCAGGGGGACAGGGATGTACCAAGAGACCCAGTACTTC. Translation gives CAIRGTGMYQETQYF.

The chain employs TRBV7-9 and TRBJ1-4, with D tentatively TRBD1 (5 bases). The V gene's germline CDR1 is SEHNR and CDR2 FQNEAQ (reference sequence). Trimming took off 1 base at V and 5 bases at J, with 11 bases between the two ends. The CDR3 is 15 residues long. CDR3 protein: CASSLVQGLNEKLFF. Written as DNA, the CDR3 is TGTGCCAGCAGCTTAGTTCAGGGACTGAATGAAAAACTGTTTTTT.

This clonotype was observed a handful of times. The rearrangement links TRBV7-2 to TRBJ2-3, with D possibly matching TRBD1 (6 bases). V lost 3 bases and J 4 bases, leaving 17 bases between the germline ends. In germline, CDR1 is SGHTA, CDR2 FQGNSA. The CDR3 has 16 residues. CDR3 sequence (DNA): TGTGCCAGCAGCTTCAGGGGCCCCCTGATCCCAGATACGCAGTATTTT. As protein: CASSFRGPLIPDTQYF.

V usage is TRBV7-2 and J usage is TRBJ2-6; D uncertain. V was shortened by 3 bases and J by 2 bases, with 5 bases between the two germline ends. Germline lookup yields CDR1 SGHTA and CDR2 FQGNSA. The CDR3 spans 14 residues. The CDR3 here is CASSFVPGANVLTF. The DNA of the CDR3 is TGTGCCAGCAGCTTCGTCCCTGGGGCCAACGTCCTGACTTTC.

This clonotype was seen only a few times. The V call is TRBV7-6, the J call TRBJ2-5; 8 positions match TRBD1. V lost 5 bases, J lost 7 bases, and 9 bases stayed unmatched. The CDR3 totals 14 residues. The germline gives CDR1 SGHVS, CDR2 FNYEAQ. The DNA of the CDR3 is TGTGCCAGCAGCCCAAGGACAGGGTTTGGGACCCAGTACTTC. Translation gives CASSPRTGFGTQYF.

The chain has TRBV6-2 or TRBV6-3 and TRBJ2-5; 8 bases fit TRBD2. The CDR3 spans 16 residues. In germline, CDR1 is MNHEY, CDR2 SVGEGT. J gave up 5 bases and V 5 bases, and 13 bases lay outside the gene matches. CDR3 DNA: TGTGCCAGCAGTCCCCTCGGCGGGGGGAAGTGGGAGACCCAGTACTTC. This encodes CASSPLGGGKWETQYF.

This rearrangement joins TRBV11-3 to TRBJ2-3; D possibly uses TRBD1 or TRBD2 (6 bases each). This CDR3 region has 15 residues. V dropped 6 bases and J dropped 3 bases, with 16 bases sitting between them. CDR1 is SGHNT, CDR2 YENEEA, per germline. CDR3 sequence (DNA): TGTGCCAGCAGTTTGTGGGGGGCCAGTACAGATACGCAGTATTTT. It yields the protein CASSLWGASTDTQYF.

The rearrangement joins TRBV6-5 to TRBJ2-7; the D gene is possibly TRBD2 (5 bases). The germline CDR1 and CDR2 sequences are MNHEY and SVGAGI. Trimming shortened V by 6 bases and J by 3 bases, and 18 bases separated the two germline ends. The CDR3 loop spans 15 amino acids. The DNA for the CDR3 is TGTGCCAGCAGCACATCCGGACTCCCATTCTACGAGCAGTACTTC. Protein sequence: CASSTSGLPFYEQYF.

V gene TRBV7-2 combines with J gene TRBJ2-3; D call uncertain. Deletions cut 2 bases from V and 3 bases from J, with 9 bases between. Germline V CDR1 and CDR2: SGHTA, FQGNSA. This CDR3 is built from 14 residues. The chain's CDR3 is CASSLLVFTDTQYF. The CDR3 region has the DNA TGTGCCAGCAGCTTACTAGTTTTTACAGATACGCAGTATTTT.